This T cell receptor beta chain originates from a study of brain T cells in children with intractable seizures. Study-level points and caveats: Absence of clones before surgery may stem from lower sequencing depth. Viral specificity was inferred only from CDR3 similarity; HCMV serostatus was unknown.

A word on this clone: Antigen: not known. Other DNA sequences in the sample encode the same CDR3.

The CDR3 contains 12 residues. The germline V gene has CDR1 MGHRA and CDR2 YSYEKL. Trimming shortened V by 1 base and J by 6 bases, and 5 bases separated the two germline ends. The data were produced by immunoSEQ multiplex PCR, yet TCRdb's version contains in-frame clones alone and is incomplete. The table lists tens of thousands of clones, under 95% of them singletons. The sequenced cases were selected for having the highest brain T cell transcript signatures. The V gene is TRBV4-1, the J gene TRBJ2-3; D may be TRBD2 (5 bases). This receptor was taken from a girl aged 2 to 9 with Rasmussen encephalitis and intractable seizures. The material sequenced was peripheral blood, taken at surgery. The DNA for the CDR3 is TGCGCCAGCAGCCAAGTAGCGGATACGCAGTATTTT. It codes for CASSQVADTQYF.